The 30 T cell receptor beta chains below all came from one sample that was sequenced in a study of human T cells and chemical hapten exposure. Stated time point: pre-sensitization, week 0. Treatment reported: therapeutic diphenylcyclopropenone sensitization with weekly scalp DPC. Using its own MiXCR run on the RACE reads, TCRdb lists one record per CDR3 protein. Here the sample spans around 200,000 distinct CDR3 sequences, more than 25% being singletons. The input for sequencing was whole blood, taken in connection with sensitization to the hapten diphenylcyclopropenone (DPC). All receptors come from a woman aged 25 to 39 with alopecia areata. Some clones in this sample may be carry-over from other donors' samples.

This clonotype occurred many times. The chain employs TRBV29-1 and TRBJ2-3; TRBD2 agrees at 10 bases. Germline V gene sequence: CDR1 SQVTM, CDR2 ANQGSEA. The J segment lost 4 bases and the V segment lost 6 bases, leaving 7 bases of the junction unmatched. The CDR3 is 14 residues long. The CDR3 DNA reads TGCAGCGTGGGCCTAGCGGGGGTCCCAGATACGCAGTATTTT. As protein: CSVGLAGVPDTQYF.

V gene TRBV7-8 combines with J gene TRBJ2-1; D is ambiguous. CDR1 is SGHVS and CDR2 is FQNEAQ in the germline V gene. The CDR3 covers 13 residues. V was pared by 5 bases and J by 10 bases, with 15 bases between. The CDR3 region is CASSQRSKGEQFF. The CDR3 nucleotides are TGTGCCAGCAGCCAACGATCCAAAGGGGAGCAGTTCTTC.

V is TRBV6-6 and J is TRBJ1-1; no definite D call. V was pared by 0 bases and J by 1 base, with 9 bases between. Germline CDR1 and CDR2: MNHNY and SVGAGI (reference sequence). The CDR3 has 15 amino acids. CDR3 residues: CASSYSGNWNTEAFF. CDR3 bases: TGTGCCAGCAGTTACTCTGGGAATTGGAACACTGAAGCTTTCTTT.

The chain has TRBV5-1 and TRBJ1-1, with unresolved D. This CDR3 spans 14 amino acids. Germline V lookup: CDR1 SGHRS, CDR2 YFSETQ. V was trimmed by 7 bases and J by 0 bases, leaving 13 bases between them. The CDR3 nucleotides read TGCGCCAGCCGTTTAACTCCGATGAACACTGAAGCTTTCTTT. Residues: CASRLTPMNTEAFF.

The chain couples TRBV24-1 to TRBJ2-7, with TRBD2 as a possible D gene (6 bases). In germline, CDR1 is KGHDR, CDR2 SFDVKD. The length of the CDR3 is 15 residues. Trimming took 4 bases from V and 2 from J, leaving 14 bases between them. For the CDR3, the DNA is TGTGCCACCAGTGACCCCCGGGACTCGGCCTACGAGCAGTACTTC. It codes for CATSDPRDSAYEQYF.

Of note for this clonotype: Compared with germline, one end of the junction differs, possibly owing to a read error. The gene calls are TRBV5-4 and TRBJ1-1; D is unresolved. Germline values: CDR1 SGHNT, CDR2 YYREEE (reference sequence). This CDR3 has 14 residues. CDR3 in amino acids: CAGSLGGKDTEAFF. In DNA, the CDR3 is TGTGCCGGCAGCTTGGGCGGGAAGGACACTGAAGCTTTCTTT.

This clonotype has just a few counts. This sequence joins TRBV20-1 and TRBJ2-7; D unclear. Deletions cut 0 bases from V and 0 bases from J, with 12 bases between. Germline V lookup: CDR1 DFQATT, CDR2 SNEGSKA (reference sequence). This CDR3 contains 15 residues. The CDR3 protein is CSARDPSPGSYEQYF. DNA for the CDR3: TGCAGTGCTAGAGATCCCTCTCCGGGCTCCTACGAGCAGTACTTC.

The chain uses TRBV6-4 and TRBJ1-1; no clear D. Germline CDR1 is MRHNA and CDR2 is SNTAGT. The ends were cut back, 4 bases at V and 0 bases at J, with 6 bases in the middle. The CDR3 length is 13 residues. The CDR3 loop is CASSGLMNTEAFF. The CDR3 DNA reads as TGTGCCAGCAGTGGACTTATGAACACTGAAGCTTTCTTT.

This clonotype was detected only a few times. The chain combines TRBV6-1 with TRBJ2-3; TRBD2 matches at 7 bases. CDR1 and CDR2 (germline): MNHNS, SASEGT. The CDR3 is 15 residues long. The J segment lost 2 bases and the V segment lost 5 bases, leaving 7 bases of the junction unmatched. In nucleotides, the CDR3 is TGTGCCAGCAGTCAGACTAGCAGCCTCACAGATACGCAGTATTTT. It is translated as CASSQTSSLTDTQYF.

The chain recombines TRBV5-1 with TRBJ2-2; D may match TRBD1 or TRBD2 (5 bases each). Trimming took off 4 bases at V and 0 bases at J, with 10 bases between the two ends. Germline V lookup: CDR1 SGHRS, CDR2 YFSETQ. The length of the CDR3 is 15 residues. CDR3 region: CASSRDGTNTGELFF. Here the CDR3 DNA reads TGCGCCAGCAGCCGGGACGGTACGAACACCGGGGAGCTGTTTTTT.

There are a few counts of this clonotype. V gene TRBV7-2 combines with J gene TRBJ2-5, with a tentative D call TRBD2 (5 bases). The ends were cut back, 5 bases at V and 5 bases at J, with 18 bases in the middle. There are 15 residues in the CDR3. Germline CDR1 SGHTA, CDR2 FQGNSA. The CDR3 bases are TGTGCCAGCAGCCGTCGCGAGGGCCGGGGTGAGACCCAGTACTTC. Translation gives CASSRREGRGETQYF.

V is TRBV18 and J is TRBJ1-1, with D unclear. Trimming cost V 3 bases and J 9 bases, with 11 bases left between them. The CDR3 is 12 amino acids. In germline, CDR1 is KGHSH, CDR2 LQKENI. The CDR3 nucleotides read TGTGCCAGCTCACCCCCAGACTTTCAAGCTTTCTTT. Translating gives CASSPPDFQAFF.

There are a few counts of this clonotype. V and J are TRBV29-1 and TRBJ2-2; 9 nucleotides line up with TRBD1. This CDR3 comprises 13 residues. Per germline, CDR1 SQVTM and CDR2 ANQGSEA. The J segment lost 5 bases and the V segment lost 7 bases, leaving 5 bases of the junction unmatched. The CDR3 here is CSAMTGGTGELFF. The DNA for the CDR3 is TGCAGCGCCATGACAGGGGGTACCGGGGAGCTGTTTTTT.

The gene calls are TRBV28 and TRBJ2-7; 9 positions agree with TRBD2. Trimming took 1 base from V and 3 from J; bases not matched to a gene: 4. CDR1 is MDHEN, CDR2 SYDVKM, per germline. The CDR3 covers 15 residues. In DNA form, the CDR3 reads TGTGCCAGCAGTTTATCAGGGACTAGCATCTACGAGCAGTACTTC. This codes for CASSLSGTSIYEQYF.

The rearrangement uses TRBV2 and TRBJ2-2; D not resolved. Germline CDR1 reads SNHLY; CDR2 reads FYNNEI. Trimming pared 5 bases from V and 4 bases from J, leaving 11 bases between. CDR3 length equals 14 residues. Here the CDR3 DNA reads TGTGCCAGCAGTACACTACATTCCACCGGGGAGCTGTTTTTT. Amino acid sequence: CASSTLHSTGELFF. Based on the CDR3 plus reference TRBV2 and TRBJ2-2, the full variable domain is EPEVTQTPSHQVTQMGQEVILRCVPISNHLYFYWYRQILGQKVEFLVSFYNNEISEKSEIFDDQFSVERPDGSNFTLKIRSTKLEDSAMYFCASSTLHSTGELFFGEGSRLTVL.

The rearrangement joins TRBV29-1 to TRBJ2-3; D uncertain. CDR1 is SQVTM and CDR2 is ANQGSEA in the germline V gene. Trimming cost V 8 bases and J 5 bases, with 14 bases left between them. The CDR3 sequence is 12 residues long. The CDR3 region is CSLPAGQDTQYF. As DNA, the CDR3 is TGCAGCCTTCCAGCCGGCCAAGATACGCAGTATTTT.

There are a few counts of this clonotype. V is TRBV28 and J is TRBJ2-6, with D perhaps TRBD2 (6 bases). The CDR3 has 16 amino acids. Germline values: CDR1 MDHEN, CDR2 SYDVKM. V was cut by 6 bases and J by 3 bases, with 15 bases left in between. CDR3 amino acids: CASRRLGADGANVLTF. The DNA for the CDR3 is TGTGCCAGCAGAAGACTAGGAGCGGATGGGGCCAACGTCCTGACTTTC.

Written as DNA, the CDR3 is TGTGCCAGCATGCGAGGTTTCTCTAGGGCTTTCTTT. It specifies CASMRGFSRAFF. V and J are TRBV2 and TRBJ1-1; D uncertain. Germline loops: CDR1 SNHLY, CDR2 FYNNEI. This CDR3 has 12 amino acids. V lost 7 bases and J 11 bases, leaving 17 bases between the germline ends.

This clonotype appeared a few times. The chain combines TRBV12-3 or TRBV12-4 with TRBJ1-6; no firm D call. The CDR3 length is 13 residues. V lost 6 bases and J 7 bases, leaving 10 bases between the germline ends. In DNA form, the CDR3 reads TGTGCCAGCAGCCCGGACCCAAATTCACCCCTCCACTTT. Amino acid sequence: CASSPDPNSPLHF.

On this clonotype itself: Relative to the germline gene, one junction end is altered; a read error may explain this. CDR3 in DNA: TGTGCCAGCAGCCAAGGACGAGGGCACAGCTTC. Encoded protein: CASSQGRGHSF. The chain uses TRBV3-1 and TRBJ1-2; D not resolved. CDR1 is LGHDT, CDR2 YNNKEL, per germline (reference sequence). The CDR3 sequence is 11 residues long.

This clonotype has only one observation. This chain connects TRBV6-1 to TRBJ2-5; D remains unclear. Per the germline V gene, CDR1 is MNHNS and CDR2 is SASEGT. V lost 7 bases, J lost 2 bases, and 17 bases lay in between. The CDR3 extends over 15 amino acids. The CDR3 DNA follows: TGTGCCAGCATCGATCGAGAGATCGTTCAAGAGACCCAGTACTTC. Its translation is CASIDREIVQETQYF.

The chain couples TRBV7-9 to TRBJ2-1, with 14 bases matching TRBD2. The CDR3 consists of 16 residues. V was clipped by 4 bases and J by 3 bases; unmatched bases: 2. Germline V gene lookup returns CDR1 SEHNR and CDR2 FQNEAQ (reference sequence). CDR3 DNA sequence: TGTGCCAGCAGCTCCGGGACTAGCGGGGGCTACAATGAGCAGTTCTTC. This codes for CASSSGTSGGYNEQFF.

The rearrangement uses TRBV7-6 and TRBJ1-1, with D perhaps TRBD1 (5 bases). The CDR3 runs to 15 residues. V was shortened by 8 bases and J by 2 bases, with 18 bases between the two germline ends. Germline values: CDR1 SGHVS, CDR2 FNYEAQ. CDR3 nucleotides: TGTGCCAGCGGGGCGGCAAACAGAACCAACACTGAAGCTTTCTTT. It specifies CASGAANRTNTEAFF.

The sample holds a few counts of this clonotype. The V and J genes are TRBV7-9 and TRBJ2-1; no definite D call. The CDR3 sequence is 11 residues long. The V end lost 3 bases, the J end lost 10 bases, and 7 bases lay between the germline ends. Germline V gene sequence: CDR1 SEHNR, CDR2 FQNEAQ (reference sequence). CDR3 nucleotides: TGTGCCAGCAGCTTTCAGTCCGAGCAGTTCTTC. Translating it yields CASSFQSEQFF. Based on the CDR3 plus reference TRBV7-9 and TRBJ2-1, the full variable domain is DTGVSQNPRHKITKRGQNVTFRCDPISEHNRLYWYRQTLGQGPEFLTYFQNEAQLEKSRLLSDRFSAERPKGSFSTLEIQRTEQGDSAMYLCASSFQSEQFFGPGTRLTVL.

This clonotype appeared once. The genes are TRBV7-2 and TRBJ2-3; either TRBD1 or TRBD2 may supply D (5 bases each). The CDR3 spans 14 residues. V lost 5 bases, J lost 4 bases, and 13 bases lay in between. The germline V gene has CDR1 SGHTA and CDR2 FQGNSA. Here the CDR3 DNA reads TGTGCCAGCAGCCAGAAGCCGGGACCAGATACGCAGTATTTT. Translated: CASSQKPGPDTQYF. Full variable domain (outside the CDR3, taken from reference TRBV7-2 and TRBJ2-3): GAGVSQSPSNKVTEKGKDVELRCDPISGHTALYWYRQSLGQGLEFLIYFQGNSAPDKSGLPSDRFSAERTGGSVSTLTIQRTQQEDSAVYLCASSQKPGPDTQYFGPGTRLTVL.

This clonotype was observed a handful of times. V and J are TRBV6-2 or TRBV6-3 and TRBJ2-2, with TRBD2 matching 9 bases. The germline CDR1 and CDR2 sequences are MNHEY and SVGEGT. V dropped 8 bases and J dropped 6; count of bases not matched to a gene: 7. The CDR3 runs 14 residues. The CDR3 here is CASGSGTSSGELFF. The CDR3 nucleotides are TGTGCCAGCGGATCCGGGACTAGCTCCGGGGAGCTGTTTTTT.

The rearrangement joins TRBV29-1 to TRBJ2-3; TRBD1 aligns across 7 bases. Germline loops: CDR1 SQVTM, CDR2 ANQGSEA. J lost 5 bases, V lost 7 bases, and 15 bases had no gene match. This CDR3 is built from 15 residues. The CDR3 nucleotides are TGCAGCGCCTTAAAGGGGGCGTTCCCAGGAGATACGCAGTATTTT. It specifies CSALKGAFPGDTQYF.

This clonotype was observed a few times. The rearrangement joins TRBV7-8 to TRBJ1-6, with D perhaps TRBD1 (5 bases). V lost 5 bases and J lost 10, with 15 bases in between. The CDR3 consists of 14 residues. Germline values: CDR1 SGHVS, CDR2 FQNEAQ. The CDR3 here is CASSRRGGWSPLHF. CDR3 sequence (DNA): TGTGCCAGCAGCCGCCGGGGGGGATGGTCACCCCTCCACTTT. Together with reference TRBV7-8 and TRBJ1-6, the CDR3 gives the full variable domain: GAGVSQSPRYKVAKRGQDVALRCDPISGHVSLFWYQQALGQGPEFLTYFQNEAQLDKSGLPSDRFFAERPEGSVSTLKIQRTQQEDSAVYLCASSRRGGWSPLHFGNGTRLTVT.

The V gene is TRBV7-2, the J gene TRBJ2-3; 9 bases align to TRBD2. The CDR3 runs to 15 residues. Germline trimming cut 4 bases from V and 9 bases from J; bases unmatched to any gene: 11. Germline CDR1 SGHTA, CDR2 FQGNSA. CDR3 nucleotide sequence: TGTGCCAGCAGCTCACCCCGGACTAGCGCAAAGACGCAGTATTTT. This encodes CASSSPRTSAKTQYF.

This clonotype was observed once. This chain links TRBV5-1 with TRBJ2-1; no reliable D call. The CDR3 has 13 residues. V lost 5 bases and J 8 bases, leaving 14 bases between the germline ends. From germline, CDR1 is SGHRS and CDR2 YFSETQ. The CDR3 bases are TGCGCCAGCAGGTACCCCACGGTCGATGAGCAGTTCTTC. The encoded protein is CASRYPTVDEQFF.